Shown below are 8 T cell receptor beta chains from a single sample sequenced in a study of early T cells in non-severe SARS-CoV-2 infection. TCRdb analysed the 5' RACE reads with MiXCR anew, one entry per CDR3 protein. The sample has tens of thousands of distinct CDR3 sequences; over 5% are singletons. Input material: whole blood. These receptors originate from an adult who was a healthcare worker with PCR-confirmed SARS-CoV-2 infection or an uninfected control (not recorded which).

This sequence joins TRBV6-6 and TRBJ2-5; the D is unclear. The V gene lost 2 bases and the J gene lost 9 bases, with 13 bases spanning the gap. The CDR3 has 13 amino acids. Germline CDR1 reads MNHNY; CDR2 reads SVGAGI (reference sequence). CDR3 nucleotides: TGTGCCAGCAGTTACCCGGACGAAAGGGCCCAGTACTTC. Its translation: CASSYPDERAQYF.

This clonotype was recorded a few times. The CDR3 DNA is TGTGCCAGCAGCCCCCCCGCGGCCCTTGGCAAAAACATTCAGTACTTC. Protein sequence: CASSPPAALGKNIQYF. The chain is built from TRBV11-2 and TRBJ2-4; unclear D gene. Germline V lookup: CDR1 SGHAT, CDR2 FQNNGV. The CDR3 contains 16 residues. V lost 5 bases and J lost 3, with 17 bases in between.

In this sample, this clonotype turned up many times. V and J are TRBV5-8 and TRBJ2-3; weak D call: TRBD1 (6 bases). In germline, CDR1 is SGHTS, CDR2 YDEGEE. With 2 bases removed from V and 5 bases from J, the gap between germline ends came to 12 bases. The CDR3 has 14 amino acids. This chain's CDR3 is CASSFRQARDTQYF. DNA of the CDR3: TGTGCCAGCAGCTTTCGACAGGCCCGAGATACGCAGTATTTT.

This clonotype appeared many times. This chain joins TRBV7-9 and TRBJ1-2; TRBD1 might be the D (6 bases). The germline CDR1 and CDR2 sequences are SEHNR and FQNEAQ (reference sequence). CDR3 length: 12 residues. Trimming cost V 4 bases and J 8 bases, with 11 bases left between them. CDR3: CASSSQGGGYTF. The CDR3 DNA reads as TGTGCCAGCAGCTCACAGGGAGGCGGCTACACCTTC.

This clonotype was seen a single time. The chain links TRBV13 to TRBJ2-3; unclear D gene. From germline, CDR1 is PRHDT and CDR2 FYEKMQ (reference sequence). CDR3 length: 13 amino acids. The CDR3 DNA reads TGTGTCAGTAGCTTAGAGAGCGCAGATACGCAGTATTTT. It is translated as CVSSLESADTQYF. Full variable domain (outside the CDR3, taken from reference TRBV13 and TRBJ2-3): AAGVIQSPRHLIKEKRETATLKCYPIPRHDTVYWYQQGPGQDPQFLISFYEKMQSDKGSIPDRFSAQQFSDYHSELNMSSLELGDSALYFCVSSLESADTQYFGPGTRLTVL.

This clonotype was recorded at least ten times. V is TRBV9 and J is TRBJ2-1; D remains unclear. The CDR3 runs to 14 residues. The V gene's germline CDR1 is SGDLS and CDR2 YYNGEE. The germline V and J ends were trimmed by 0 bases and 2 bases, with 6 bases remaining between them. CDR3 loop: CASSVAGAYNEQFF. CDR3 bases: TGTGCCAGCAGCGTAGCGGGCGCCTACAATGAGCAGTTCTTC.

This clonotype was found a few times. The chain is built from TRBV5-1 and TRBJ2-1; no clear D gene. CDR1 is SGHRS and CDR2 is YFSETQ in the germline V gene. This CDR3 is built from 13 residues. V dropped 4 bases and J dropped 8 bases, with 13 bases sitting between them. CDR3 in amino acids: CASSPPLKDEQFF. The CDR3, as DNA: TGCGCCAGCAGCCCCCCATTAAAGGATGAGCAGTTCTTC.

This clonotype came up many times. This CDR3 reads CAITQQSGSYEQYF. Here the CDR3 DNA reads TGTGCCATCACGCAACAGTCGGGCTCCTACGAGCAGTACTTC. The V and J genes are TRBV10-3 and TRBJ2-7; D remains ambiguous. This CDR3 contains 14 residues. CDR1 and CDR2 from the germline V gene are ENHRY and SYGVKD. The V end lost 7 bases, the J end lost 0 bases, and 13 bases lay between the germline ends.